Below, 32 T cell receptor beta chains from the same sample are listed, as sequenced in a study of T cells in women clearing cervical HPV infection. Using immunoSEQ multiplex PCR, the repertoire was profiled, and TCRdb retains in-frame clones only, with some absent. This sample's table reports about 35,000 clones. The sequencing input was blood buffy coat. These receptors all stem from a woman aged 18-70 years with a cervical HPV16 infection that either progressed to CIN3+ or cleared (not recorded which).

To note about this clone: Coverage ceases 3 residues before the CDR3 finishes, and the germline J gene fills in the end. The J gene is TRBJ2-1, the V gene TRBV4-1; 7 bases fit TRBD1. The CDR3 runs to 15 residues. Trimming at V came to 4 bases and at J to 2 bases, leaving 5 bases not matched to a gene. Germline-derived CDR1 and CDR2 are MGHRA and YSYEKL. The CDR3: CASSLRQGPYNEQFF. The DNA read from the CDR3 is TGCGCCAGCAGCCTAAGACAGGGCCCCTACAATGAG.

As concerns this clone: The missing CDR3 end, 3 residues past where the read stops, is filled in from the germline J gene. Other DNA sequences in the sample encode the same CDR3. The chain uses TRBV2 and TRBJ1-2, with D possibly matching TRBD1 (5 bases). CDR1 is SNHLY and CDR2 is FYNNEI in the germline V gene. The CDR3 covers 15 residues. V was cut by 2 bases and J by 0 bases, with 10 bases left in between. CDR3 protein: CASSEWGSPNYGYTF. The CDR3 DNA, read in part, is TGTGCCAGCAGTGAATGGGGCAGCCCTAACTATGGC.

About this clone itself: The CDR3 extends 3 residues past the end of the read, so its final part is completed from the germline J gene. This rearrangement joins TRBV19 to TRBJ1-1; 7 bases map to TRBD1. The CDR3 length is 16 residues. The V segment lost 5 bases and the J segment 3 bases; nucleotides outside the gene matches: 12. CDR1 and CDR2 (germline): LNHDA, SQIVND (reference sequence). Partial CDR3 DNA: TGTGCCAGTAGTGTAGGGACAGAGCTTCCTTACACTGAA. Translated: CASSVGTELPYTE. The CDR3 reads in full as CASSVGTELPYTEAFF.

For this clone: The read terminates 3 residues before the CDR3 end, so the remaining end is supplied by the germline J gene. The chain combines TRBV7-9 with TRBJ1-2; no definite D call. CDR1 and CDR2 from the germline V gene are SEHNR and FQNEAQ (reference sequence). CDR3 length: 15 residues. CDR3 DNA (partial): TGTGCCAGCAGGCCGAGCGGGAGGAGGGCCTACGAC. Protein: CASRPSGRRAYD. The CDR3, in full, reads CASRPSGRRAYDYTF. Full variable domain (rest looked up from reference TRBV7-9 and TRBJ1-2): DTGVSQNPRHKITKRGQNVTFRCDPISEHNRLYWYRQTLGQGPEFLTYFQNEAQLEKSRLLSDRFSAERPKGSFSTLEIQRTEQGDSAMYLCASRPSGRRAYDYTFGSGTRLTVV.

Worth noting for this clone: With the read ending 3 residues before the CDR3 end, the germline J gene is used to fill in that end. This rearrangement joins TRBV20-1 to TRBJ1-4, with TRBD1 identical over 7 bases. Germline CDR1 reads DFQATT; CDR2 reads SNEGSKA (reference sequence). After removal of 6 bases from V and 8 bases from J, the junction contained 12 bases not matched to a gene. The CDR3 consists of 14 residues. The sequenced part of the CDR3 DNA is TGCAGTGCCAACATTGACAGGGTTGGGGAAAAA. This gives the protein CSANIDRVGEK. The entire CDR3 is CSANIDRVGEKLFF.

CDR3 sequence: CASTLQGAGTGELFF. CDR3 DNA, as far as it was read: TGTGCCAGCACACTACAGGGGGCCGGCACCGGGGAG. The gene calls are TRBV5-6 and TRBJ2-2; 9 nucleotides line up with TRBD1. The read terminates 3 residues ahead of where the CDR3 ends, so the germline J gene completes it. Germline V gives CDR1 SGHDT, CDR2 YYEEEE. This CDR3 comprises 15 residues. The V segment lost 6 bases and the J segment 4 bases; nucleotides outside the gene matches: 7.

A remark on this clone: The read gets to within 3 residues of the CDR3 end, and the germline J gene fills in the rest. J is TRBJ2-5 and V is TRBV10-2; TRBD2 matches 14 bases. CDR1 and CDR2 (germline): WSHSY, SAAADI. The CDR3 extends over 18 amino acids. The junction had 11 bases not matched to a gene; V was cut back by 6 bases and J by 2 bases. The CDR3 DNA, read in part, is TGCGCCAGCAGGGACCCGATGACTAGCGGGGGGGATCAAGAGACC. Protein: CASRDPMTSGGDQET. In full, the CDR3 reads CASRDPMTSGGDQETQYF.

Comment on this clone: The read finishes 3 residues shy of the CDR3 end, and the germline J gene is used to complete it. The chain has TRBV10-3 and TRBJ1-2, with D perhaps TRBD1 (5 bases). Germline CDR1 ENHRY, CDR2 SYGVKD. CDR3 size: 16 residues. Trimming took off 6 bases at V and 3 bases at J, with 20 bases between the two ends. The CDR3 spells CAISGHWGREDYGYTF. CDR3 DNA, as far as it was read: TGTGCCATCAGCGGCCATTGGGGCAGGGAGGACTATGGC.

The sequenced part of the CDR3 DNA is TGTGCCAGTAGTATTTCAGGGGATACG. Its translation is CASSISGDT. The CDR3 as a whole reads CASSISGDTQYF. The chain is built from TRBV19 and TRBJ2-3; possibly TRBD1 for D (5 bases). The CDR3 end falls 3 residues outside the read, so it is completed with the germline J gene. The CDR3 contains 12 residues. The V end lost 3 bases, the J end lost 6 bases, and 7 bases lay between the germline ends. Germline V gene sequence: CDR1 LNHDA, CDR2 SQIVND (reference sequence). Full variable domain (remainder filled in from reference TRBV19 and TRBJ2-3): DGGITQSPKYLFRKEGQNVTLSCEQNLNHDAMYWYRQDPGQGLRLIYYSQIVNDFQKGDIAEGYSVSREKKESFPLTVTSAQKNPTAFYLCASSISGDTQYFGPGTRLTVL.

According to its frequency, this clone is medium-sized. The read terminates 3 residues ahead of where the CDR3 ends, so the germline J gene completes it. This sequence joins TRBV19 and TRBJ2-3, with D perhaps matching TRBD2 (6 bases). The germline V and J ends were trimmed by 2 bases and 7 bases, with 7 bases remaining between them. The CDR3 has 12 amino acids. Per germline, CDR1 LNHDA and CDR2 SQIVND (reference sequence). The covered CDR3 bases are TGTGCCAGTAGTATACGCGGGAATACG. Translation: CASSIRGNT. The CDR3 in full is CASSIRGNTQYF.

Of note for this clone: The missing CDR3 end, 3 residues past where the read stops, is filled in from the germline J gene. This sequence joins TRBV11-2 and TRBJ1-5; D remains ambiguous. V was shortened by 0 bases and J by 6 bases, with 6 bases between the two germline ends. Germline V gene sequence: CDR1 SGHAT, CDR2 FQNNGV. The CDR3 length is 13 residues. CDR3 sequence: CASSLDRLQPQHF. The sequenced part of the CDR3 DNA is TGTGCCAGCAGCTTAGATCGACTTCAGCCC.

Notes on this clone: The CDR3 is cut off 3 residues early in the read; its end comes from the germline J gene. The J gene is TRBJ2-1, the V gene TRBV20-1; the match to TRBD2 covers 7 bases. Trimming took 0 bases from V and 8 from J; bases not matched to a gene: 7. This CDR3 has 14 residues. The V gene's germline CDR1 is DFQATT and CDR2 SNEGSKA (reference sequence). The CDR3 loop is CSAREWGGGYEQFF. Partial CDR3 DNA: TGCAGTGCTAGAGAATGGGGGGGAGGGTATGAG.

On this clone: The read comes to an end 3 residues before the CDR3 does, leaving the germline J gene to fill in the end. This rearrangement joins TRBV2 to TRBJ1-2; D may be TRBD1 (6 bases). From germline, CDR1 is SNHLY and CDR2 FYNNEI. The CDR3 loop spans 15 amino acids. The CDR3 DNA, read in part, is TGTGCCAGCAGTCTATTACTAGCGGGACATGATACC. Amino acids: CASSLLLAGHDT. In full, the CDR3 is CASSLLLAGHDTYTF.

With regard to this clone: The read comes to an end 3 residues before the CDR3 does, leaving the germline J gene to fill in the end. The rearrangement uses TRBV18 and TRBJ1-6, with 7 bases identical to TRBD1. The CDR3 sequence is 16 residues long. V lost 2 bases and J lost 6; bases outside the gene matches: 7. The germline V gene has CDR1 KGHSH and CDR2 LQKENI. CDR3 sequence: CASSPSGTAFNSPLHF. The CDR3 DNA, read in part, is TGTGCCAGCTCACCATCCGGGACAGCCTTTAATTCACCC.

Concerning this clone itself: The missing CDR3 end, 3 residues past where the read stops, is filled in from the germline J gene. The chain employs TRBV2 and TRBJ1-2; a weak D match, TRBD1 (6 bases). Germline values: CDR1 SNHLY, CDR2 FYNNEI. This CDR3 contains 13 residues. CDR3 protein: CAQAGGGVVSYTF. CDR3 DNA, as far as it was read: TGTGCCCAGGCCGGCGGGGGCGTCGTTAGC.

About this clone: The read terminates 3 residues before the CDR3 end, so the remaining end is supplied by the germline J gene. The gene calls are TRBV5-1 and TRBJ2-3, with 11 bases lining up with TRBD2. The CDR3 is 15 residues long. J lost 6 bases, V lost 3 bases, and 6 bases had no gene match. From germline, CDR1 is SGHRS and CDR2 YFSETQ. CDR3 loop: CASSSVAGGMDTQYF. CDR3 DNA (partial): TGCGCCAGCAGCTCCGTAGCGGGGGGGATGGATACG.

Details on this clone: The sequenced fragment ends 3 residues before the CDR3 boundary, so the rest is inferred from the germline J gene. This chain joins TRBV29-1 and TRBJ2-5; D gene uncertain. The germline gives CDR1 SQVTM, CDR2 ANQGSEA. V lost 0 bases and J 3 bases, leaving 23 bases between the germline ends. This CDR3 region has 18 residues. The CDR3 reads CSVEDRNHLRVPEETQYF. The covered CDR3 bases are TGCAGCGTTGAAGATCGAAACCACCTAAGGGTCCCGGAAGAGACC.

Comments on this clone: The read comes to an end 3 residues before the CDR3 does, leaving the germline J gene to fill in the end. This chain uses TRBV7-3 with TRBJ2-5; unclear D gene. The CDR3 has 13 amino acids. Germline CDR1 is SGHTA and CDR2 is FQGTGA. V was cut by 5 bases and J by 5 bases, with 12 bases left in between. The CDR3: CASSLQPLETQYF. Incomplete CDR3 DNA: TGTGCCAGCAGCCTACAGCCCCTGGAGACC.

Points on this clone: The read ends 3 residues before the CDR3 terminus; that terminus is restored from the germline J gene. The gene calls are TRBV18 and TRBJ2-4; unclear D gene. Germline CDR1 reads KGHSH; CDR2 reads LQKENI. The CDR3 spans 16 residues. Partial CDR3 DNA: TGTGCCAGCTCACCACTTGATCCAGAGGCTAACTATGGT. The encoded protein is CASSPLDPEANYG. The CDR3, in full, reads CASSPLDPEANYGQYF. Combining the CDR3 with reference TRBV18 and TRBJ2-4 gives the whole variable domain NAGVMQNPRHLVRRRGQEARLRCSPMKGHSHVYWYRQLPEEGLKFMVYLQKENIIDESGMPKERFSAEFPKEGPSILRIQQVVRGDSAAYFCASSPLDPEANYGQYFGAGTRLSVL.

The CDR3 sequence: CSVEFTPGTANYGYTF. The CDR3 DNA, read in part, is TGCAGCGTTGAATTTACGCCAGGCACGGCTAACTATGGC. The chain is built from TRBV29-1 and TRBJ1-2; D remains unclear. The CDR3 end is not reached by the read, which stops 3 residues before it; the germline J gene fills it in. The V end lost 2 bases, the J end lost 0 bases, and 16 bases lay between the germline ends. The V gene's germline CDR1 is SQVTM and CDR2 ANQGSEA. CDR3 length: 16 residues.

With respect to this clone: Read data end 3 residues before the CDR3 end; the end is taken from the germline J gene. The genes are TRBV19 and TRBJ2-3, with 10 bases fitting TRBD2. The CDR3 is made up of 15 amino acids. Germline V gene lookup returns CDR1 LNHDA and CDR2 SQIVND (reference sequence). CDR3 bases read: TGTGCCAGTAGTACCGGACTAGCGGATGGGGAGACG. Translation: CASSTGLADGET. From start to end, the CDR3 is CASSTGLADGETQYF.

As regards this clone: With the read ending 3 residues before the CDR3 end, the germline J gene is used to fill in that end. This chain joins TRBV6-2 or TRBV6-3 and TRBJ1-1; possible D gene TRBD1, 6 bases. The CDR3 sequence is 13 residues long. CDR1 MNHEY and CDR2 SVGEGT come from the germline V gene. V lost 6 bases, J lost 0 bases, and 8 bases lay in between. CDR3 bases read: TGTGCCAGCAGCCGGACAGTGAACACTGAA. This translates into CASSRTVNTE. The full CDR3 protein is CASSRTVNTEAFF.

Points on this clone: The sequenced fragment ends 3 residues before the CDR3 boundary, so the rest is inferred from the germline J gene. The chain combines TRBV9 with TRBJ2-6; no definite D call. V was clipped by 0 bases and J by 0 bases, with 7 bases between them. CDR1 and CDR2 (germline): SGDLS, YYNGEE. There are 16 residues in the CDR3. CDR3 bases read: TGTGCCAGCAGCGTAGGGCCCAACTCTGGGGCCAACGTC. It specifies CASSVGPNSGANV. In full, the CDR3 is CASSVGPNSGANVLTF.

About this clone itself: The missing CDR3 end, 3 residues past where the read stops, is filled in from the germline J gene. The chain links TRBV2 to TRBJ1-1, with TRBD1 as a possible D gene (5 bases). CDR1 and CDR2 from the germline V gene are SNHLY and FYNNEI. The CDR3 consists of 13 residues. CDR3 sequence: CASMSWGGDEAFF. The sequenced part of the CDR3 DNA is TGTGCCAGCATGAGTTGGGGGGGGGACGAA.

With regard to this clone: The CDR3 end lies 3 residues beyond the end of the read and is filled in from the germline J gene. The chain couples TRBV20-1 to TRBJ1-6; tentative D call: TRBD1 (5 bases). Trimming stripped 5 bases from V and 10 bases from J, with 21 bases between. The CDR3 length is 15 residues. CDR1 and CDR2 (germline): DFQATT, SNEGSKA (reference sequence). CDR3 loop: CSAEGHDRAGSPLHF. The sequenced part of the CDR3 DNA is TGCAGTGCTGAGGGGCACGATCGGGCGGGGTCACCC.

About this clone: The read comes to an end 3 residues before the CDR3 does, leaving the germline J gene to fill in the end. The chain combines TRBV7-3 with TRBJ2-7; 8 bases map to TRBD1. The CDR3 spans 15 residues. Germline-derived CDR1 and CDR2 are SGHTA and FQGTGA. With 5 bases clipped from V and 6 bases from J, the junction kept 12 bases outside the gene matches. The sequenced CDR3 bases are TGTGCCAGCAGCGCTCAGGGGGCGAATCCGACCGAG. It codes for CASSAQGANPTE. The complete CDR3 reads CASSAQGANPTEQYF. The whole variable domain, filled in from reference TRBV7-3 and TRBJ2-7, reads GAGVSQTPSNKVTEKGKYVELRCDPISGHTALYWYRQSLGQGPEFLIYFQGTGAADDSGLPNDRFFAVRPEGSVSTLKIQRTERGDSAVYLCASSAQGANPTEQYFGPGTRLTVT.

For this clone: With the read ending 3 residues before the CDR3 end, the germline J gene is used to fill in that end. This chain uses TRBV5-1 with TRBJ1-1; 7 bases line up with TRBD1. CDR3 length equals 14 residues. The V gene end was trimmed by 0 bases and the J gene end by 6 bases; junction bases not matched to a gene: 5. Germline V gives CDR1 SGHRS, CDR2 YFSETQ. The sequenced CDR3 bases are TGCGCCAGCAGCTTGGTGGGACAGAGCGCTGAA. It is translated as CASSLVGQSAE. The CDR3, in full, reads CASSLVGQSAEAFF.

With regard to this clone: The read is 3 residues too short to cover the CDR3 end, so that end is filled in from the germline J gene. The chain carries TRBV5-1 and TRBJ2-1; TRBD1 might be the D (6 bases). Germline assignment: CDR1 SGHRS and CDR2 YFSETQ. CDR3 length: 14 amino acids. V lost 4 bases and J lost 8, with 16 bases in between. The CDR3 loop is CASSGAGDYDEQFF. Partial CDR3 DNA: TGCGCCAGCAGCGGCGCAGGGGATTATGATGAG.

The part of the CDR3 DNA that was read is TGTGCCAGTAGTATCCAAAAAGGGGAGGGGGAGACG. It yields the protein CASSIQKGEGET. The whole CDR3 reads CASSIQKGEGETQYF. The V gene is TRBV19, the J gene TRBJ2-3; the D gene is possibly TRBD2 (7 bases). From the germline J gene comes the end of the CDR3, since the read stops 3 residues before it. The V gene's germline CDR1 is LNHDA and CDR2 SQIVND (reference sequence). The CDR3 sequence is 15 residues long.

Details on this clone: The read stops 3 residues short of the end of the CDR3; the missing end is completed from the germline J gene. The chain links TRBV7-3 to TRBJ2-7; 7 nucleotides line up with TRBD1. CDR1 SGHTA and CDR2 FQGTGA come from the germline V gene. This CDR3 spans 14 amino acids. J gave up 0 bases and V 5 bases, and 4 bases lay outside the gene matches. The CDR3 sequence: CASSLTGTSYEQYF. CDR3 bases read: TGTGCCAGCAGCCTGACAGGGACCTCCTACGAG.

Comment on this clone: Read sequence stops 3 residues before the CDR3 end, and the germline J gene provides the missing end. This rearrangement joins TRBV19 to TRBJ2-2; TRBD1 or TRBD2 may be the D gene (7 bases each). V dropped 3 bases and J dropped 6 bases, with 14 bases sitting between them. The CDR3 contains 15 residues. Germline lookup yields CDR1 LNHDA and CDR2 SQIVND (reference sequence). CDR3: CASSMAQGRAGELFF. The CDR3 bases that were read are TGTGCCAGTAGTATGGCACAGGGGAGGGCCGGGGAG.

With regard to this clone: The sequence runs out 3 residues before the end of the CDR3; the remainder is reconstructed from the germline J gene. V is TRBV7-6 and J is TRBJ2-2; D might be TRBD1 (5 bases). Germline V gene sequence: CDR1 SGHVS, CDR2 FNYEAQ. This CDR3 region has 15 residues. Partial CDR3 DNA: TGTGCCAGCAGCTCGGGTACCTCTGGGGCCAACGTG. This sequence encodes CASSSGTSGANV. The complete CDR3 protein is CASSSGTSGANVLFF. The full variable domain, its missing parts supplied by reference TRBV7-6 and TRBJ2-2, is GAGVSQSPRYKVTKRGQDVALRCDPISGHVSLYWYRQALGQGPEFLTYFNYEAQQDKSGLPNDRFSAERPEGSISTLTIQRTEQRDSAMYRCASSSGTSGANVLFFGEGSRLTVL.